A single sample is the source of the 13 T cell receptor beta chains below, sequenced in a study of response to subunit inactivated influenza vaccine. TCRdb re-called the RT-PCR reads with MiXCR, one entry per CDR3 protein. The sample lists a few hundred thousand distinct CDR3 sequences, over 9% occurring once. The sample was also linked to a second study, of T cells expressing NK-cell markers. This second report adds: Synthesis of TCR beta cDNA relied on 5'RACE template switching carrying UMIs.

The sample was PBMCs from blood, taken on the day of vaccination. Receptor source: a man aged 45 to 65 who received an inactivated influenza vaccine.

This clonotype was seen more than once but under ten times. The CDR3, as DNA: TGTGCCAGCAGCTTGGATGGACTTGGGGTCTACGAGCAGTACTTC. Amino acid sequence: CASSLDGLGVYEQYF. This sequence joins TRBV5-8 and TRBJ2-7; the D gene is possibly TRBD2 (5 bases). The V end lost 0 bases, the J end lost 3 bases, and 13 bases lay between the germline ends. The CDR3 is 15 residues long. CDR1 and CDR2 from the germline V gene are SGHTS and YDEGEE. Filled out from reference TRBV5-8 and TRBJ2-7, the complete variable domain reads EAGVTQSPTHLIKTRGQQATLRCSPISGHTSVYWYQQALGLGLQFLLWYDEGEERNRGNFPPRFSGRQFPNYSSELNVNALELEDSALYLCASSLDGLGVYEQYFGPGTRLTVT.

The chain is built from TRBV6-5 and TRBJ1-1, with 9 bases fitting TRBD1. This CDR3 has 18 amino acids. Unmatched junction bases numbered 21, after V lost 4 bases and J lost 9 bases. In germline, CDR1 is MNHEY, CDR2 SVGAGI. The CDR3 DNA follows: TGTGCCAGCAGTTCTACCTACCCCGCCGACAGGGGGTATACTCAAGCTTTCTTT. This encodes CASSSTYPADRGYTQAFF.

This clonotype occurred a few times. The V call is TRBV4-1, the J call TRBJ2-5; no reliable D call. The CDR3 is made up of 13 amino acids. CDR1 is MGHRA and CDR2 is YSYEKL in the germline V gene. The V end lost 4 bases, the J end lost 5 bases, and 11 bases lay between the germline ends. The CDR3, as DNA: TGCGCCAGCAGCCCCCCAGGATGGGAGACCCAGTACTTC. It is translated as CASSPPGWETQYF.

The V call is TRBV29-1, the J call TRBJ1-1; no definite D call. CDR1 and CDR2 (germline): SQVTM, ANQGSEA. Trimming took 3 bases from V and 2 from J, leaving 13 bases between them. The CDR3 spans 14 residues. The CDR3: CSVERRLHNTEAFF. The CDR3 DNA sequence: TGCAGCGTTGAGAGGCGGTTACACAACACTGAAGCTTTCTTT. The full variable domain, its missing parts supplied by reference TRBV29-1 and TRBJ1-1, is SAVISQKPSRDICQRGTSLTIQCQVDSQVTMMFWYRQQPGQSLTLIATANQGSEATYESGFVIDKFPISRPNLTFSTLTVSNMSPEDSSIYLCSVERRLHNTEAFFGQGTRLTVV.

The chain links TRBV7-9 to TRBJ2-4, with 10 bases that match TRBD1. This CDR3 has 17 amino acids. V dropped 4 bases and J dropped 0; count of bases not matched to a gene: 6. Germline assignment: CDR1 SEHNR and CDR2 FQNEAQ (reference sequence). Here the CDR3 reads CASSSPDRGLAKNIQYF. As DNA, the CDR3 is TGTGCCAGCAGCTCCCCGGACAGGGGGTTAGCCAAAAACATTCAGTACTTC.

This clonotype was recorded many times. J is TRBJ2-3 and V is TRBV6-1; no clear D gene. Trimming stripped 5 bases from V and 3 bases from J, with 12 bases between. CDR3 length: 14 amino acids. Per the germline V gene, CDR1 is MNHNS and CDR2 is SASEGT. The CDR3 DNA reads TGTGCCAGCAGTCCTCCCCCCCCAACAGATACGCAGTATTTT. Its protein is CASSPPPPTDTQYF.

The chain has TRBV20-1 and TRBJ2-3, with TRBD2 matching over 11 bases. With 3 bases clipped from V and 4 bases from J, the junction kept 3 bases outside the gene matches. This CDR3 contains 14 residues. Germline lookup yields CDR1 DFQATT and CDR2 SNEGSKA (reference sequence). The CDR3: CSASVAGGPDTQYF. The CDR3 DNA follows: TGCAGTGCTAGTGTAGCGGGAGGGCCAGATACGCAGTATTTT.

This clonotype was observed a few times. The chain recombines TRBV12-3 or TRBV12-4 with TRBJ1-1; weak D call: TRBD1 (6 bases). V was shortened by 5 bases and J by 4 bases, with 14 bases between the two germline ends. CDR3 size: 14 residues. CDR3 nucleotides: TGTGCCAGCAGTAGACAGGCTGGGGGCACTGAAGCTTTCTTT. Encoded protein: CASSRQAGGTEAFF.

This clonotype came up many times. The CDR3, as DNA: TGCAGTGGAGTTCTAGCCTGGGGCAATGAGCAGTTCTTC. This sequence encodes CSGVLAWGNEQFF. The chain combines TRBV20-1 with TRBJ2-1; D perhaps matches TRBD2 (5 bases). This CDR3 comprises 13 residues. Germline values: CDR1 DFQATT, CDR2 SNEGSKA (reference sequence). V was pared by 7 bases and J by 6 bases, with 16 bases between.

This clonotype was seen ten or more times. This chain joins TRBV27 and TRBJ1-1, with a possible D match to TRBD1 (6 bases). The CDR3 consists of 14 residues. From germline, CDR1 is MNHEY and CDR2 SMNVEV (reference sequence). V was pared by 5 bases and J by 3 bases, with 13 bases between. The CDR3 sequence is CASSIGGWDTEAFF. The CDR3 nucleotides read TGTGCCAGCAGTATAGGGGGTTGGGACACTGAAGCTTTCTTT.

This clonotype was observed many times. The genes are TRBV12-3 or TRBV12-4 and TRBJ2-5, with 8 bases lining up with TRBD2. Trimming took 5 bases from V and 3 from J; bases not matched to a gene: 5. This CDR3 spans 14 amino acids. As DNA, the CDR3 is TGTGCCAGCAGTCCCAGCGGGGGAAAAGAGACCCAGTACTTC. Amino acid sequence: CASSPSGGKETQYF.

This clonotype was picked up many times. This chain links TRBV5-1 with TRBJ1-1; D perhaps matches TRBD1 (6 bases). V shed 4 bases and J shed 14 bases, with 21 bases lying between them. The CDR3 is 13 amino acids. Germline values: CDR1 SGHRS, CDR2 YFSETQ. CDR3 residues: CASSAEIGTRRFF. The CDR3 region has the DNA TGCGCCAGCAGCGCAGAGATCGGGACACGGAGATTCTTT.

This clonotype showed up just a few times. The rearrangement links TRBV28 to TRBJ2-5; 14 nucleotides match TRBD2. Trimming removed 6 bases from V and 7 bases from J; junction bases left unmatched: 7. CDR1 is MDHEN and CDR2 is SYDVKM in the germline V gene. This CDR3 spans 15 amino acids. CDR3 loop: CASRGIGTSGRTQYF. For the CDR3, the DNA is TGTGCCAGCAGAGGGATCGGGACTAGCGGGAGGACCCAGTACTTC. Full variable domain (rest looked up from reference TRBV28 and TRBJ2-5): DVKVTQSSRYLVKRTGEKVFLECVQDMDHENMFWYRQDPGLGLRLIYFSYDVKMKEKGDIPEGYSVSREKKERFSLILESASTNQTSMYLCASRGIGTSGRTQYFGPGTRLLVL.